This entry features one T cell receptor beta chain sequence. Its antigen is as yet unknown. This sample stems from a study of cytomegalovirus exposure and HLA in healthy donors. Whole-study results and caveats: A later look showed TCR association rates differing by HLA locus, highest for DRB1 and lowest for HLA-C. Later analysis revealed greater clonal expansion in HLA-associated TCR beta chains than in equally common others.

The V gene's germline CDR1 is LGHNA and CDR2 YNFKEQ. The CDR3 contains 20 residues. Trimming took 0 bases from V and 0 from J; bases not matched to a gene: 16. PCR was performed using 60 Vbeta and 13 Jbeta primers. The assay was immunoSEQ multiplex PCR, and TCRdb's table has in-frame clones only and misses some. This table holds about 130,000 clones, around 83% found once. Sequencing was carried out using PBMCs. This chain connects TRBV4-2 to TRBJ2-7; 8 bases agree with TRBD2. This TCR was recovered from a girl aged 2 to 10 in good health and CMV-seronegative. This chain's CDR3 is CASSQERGAGAVGVSYEQYF. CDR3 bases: TGTGCCAGCAGCCAAGAGAGAGGAGCGGGAGCCGTGGGTGTCTCCTACGAGCAGTACTTC.